This is a list of T cell receptor beta chains from one sample in a study of identical twins. One entry per CDR3 protein results from TCRdb running MiXCR on the 5' RACE reads. The sample includes 460,000 or so distinct CDR3 sequences, 11% to 15% seen only once; the top ten take around 0.52%. This sample also belongs to another study, concerning yellow fever vaccine responses in identical twins.

The sample consisted of CD4+ T cells sorted from blood. The receptors derive from a woman under 30 in good health. CDR3s include the opening cysteine and the closing phenylalanine or tryptophan. D genes are given only for firm matches.

NA | TRBJ2-3 | TRBV10-1 | CASGVVTGSTDTQYF
NA | TRBJ1-4 | TRBV5-6 | CASSPWGRENEKLFF
NA | TRBJ2-5 | TRBV5-1 | CASSLTHQETQYF
NA | TRBJ2-1 | TRBV30 | CAWSPLITHSYNEQFF
NA | TRBJ2-7 | TRBV5-1 | CASSPFGREQYF
TRBD2 | TRBJ2-7 | TRBV28 | CASRGLPGSYEQYF
NA | TRBJ2-3 | TRBV5-4 | CASSLEGGDTQYF
TRBD2 | TRBJ2-1 | TRBV10-3 | CAISESSGRAHEQFF
TRBD1 | TRBJ2-1 | TRBV6-5 | CASSLLWDRSYNEQFF
NA | TRBJ1-4 | TRBV7-9 | CASRRGANEKLFF
NA | TRBJ2-7 | TRBV5-1 | CASSLDGRPYEQYF
NA | TRBJ1-1 | TRBV20-1 | CSASVGLNTEAFF
NA | TRBJ2-1 | TRBV7-7 | CASSLGGDYNEQFF
NA | TRBJ2-1 | TRBV5-4 | CASSSNSYNEQFF
NA | TRBJ2-1 | TRBV5-1 | CASSLALEQFF
TRBD2 | TRBJ2-1 | TRBV3-1 | CASSPGAGGYNEQFF
NA | TRBJ1-1 | TRBV4-2 | CASSPADIKDTEAFF